Below, one TCR beta chain is given with its context. Only in-frame clones appear in the TCRdb table, and some are missing; sequencing was by immunoSEQ multiplex PCR. The sample has about 250,000 clones, around 87% seen once; the top ten hold about 3.1%. These data originate in a study of Ad26.COV2.S vaccination and SARS-CoV-2 variants. Treatment of the sample: about 20 received Ad26.COV2.S at low or high dose, single or two shots; 5 received placebo; per-sample allocation not given. Sample collection was performed on day 63 after the first vaccine or placebo injection. V was cut by 1 base and J by 5 bases, with 7 bases left in between. The CDR3 totals 12 residues. Germline loops: CDR1 GTSNPN, CDR2 SVGIG (reference sequence).

The material was peripheral blood, obtained in a trial of Ad26.COV2.S vaccine versus placebo. This chain connects TRBV30 to TRBJ2-3; no clear D gene. This TCR came from a person aged 18 to 65 who received the Ad26.COV2.S COVID-19 vaccine or a placebo. The CDR3 coding sequence is TGTGCCTGGAGTGCAGGTATAGATACGCAGTATTTT. Its translation is CAWSAGIDTQYF. Supplemented by reference TRBV30 and TRBJ2-3, the full variable domain reads SQTIHQWPATLVQPVGSPLSLECTVEGTSNPNLYWYRQAAGRGLQLLFYSVGIGQISSEVPQNLSASRPQDRQFILSSKKLLLSDSGFYLCAWSAGIDTQYFGPGTRLTVL.